This TCR beta chain was sequenced during a study of chemoradiotherapy in HPV16-positive cancers. The overall study: Candidate HPV-specific clones and shared TCR motifs came from a couple of HPV16-positive patients. Findings of the study overall: Candidate HPV-specific clones and E7-related TCR motifs grew in tumor during treatment.

The assay was immunoSEQ multiplex PCR, and TCRdb's table has in-frame clones only and misses some. Among over 10,000 clones, about 75% were seen once, and the ten largest hold less than 8.5%. On this clone itself: The antigen remains unidentified.

Trimming stripped 5 bases from V and 5 bases from J, with 17 bases between. This CDR3 region has 15 residues. CDR1 SEHNR and CDR2 FQNEAQ come from the germline V gene (reference sequence). The sample here was taken from a patient who underwent chemoradiotherapy. The J gene is TRBJ2-3, the V gene TRBV7-9, with unresolved D. The TCR originated in a human donor with HPV-associated anogenital cancer. DNA for the CDR3: TGTGCCAGCAGCCGATCCGGAACCTTCGGAGATACGCAGTATTTT. Residues: CASSRSGTFGDTQYF.